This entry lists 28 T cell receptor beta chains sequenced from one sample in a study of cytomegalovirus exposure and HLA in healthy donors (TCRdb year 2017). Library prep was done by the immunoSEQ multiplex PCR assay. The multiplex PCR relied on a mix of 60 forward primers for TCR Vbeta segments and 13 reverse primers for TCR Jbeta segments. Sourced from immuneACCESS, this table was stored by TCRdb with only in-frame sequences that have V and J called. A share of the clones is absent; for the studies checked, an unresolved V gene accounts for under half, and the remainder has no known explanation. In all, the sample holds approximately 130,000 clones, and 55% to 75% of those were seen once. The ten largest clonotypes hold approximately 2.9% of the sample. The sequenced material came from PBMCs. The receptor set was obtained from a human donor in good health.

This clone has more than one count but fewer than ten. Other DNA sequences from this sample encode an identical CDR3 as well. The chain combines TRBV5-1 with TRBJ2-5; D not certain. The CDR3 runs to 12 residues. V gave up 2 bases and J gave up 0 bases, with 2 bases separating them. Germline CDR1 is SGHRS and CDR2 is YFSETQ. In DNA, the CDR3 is TGCGCCAGCAGCTTCAACCAAGAGACCCAGTACTTC. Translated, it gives CASSFNQETQYF.

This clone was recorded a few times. As DNA, the CDR3 is TGTGCCAGCAGTGAAAACATCAACTATGGCTACACCTTC. Translated: CASSENINYGYTF. The rearrangement uses TRBV6-1 and TRBJ1-2; D gene uncertain. In germline, CDR1 is MNHNS, CDR2 SASEGT. V lost 2 bases to trimming and J lost 2 bases, with 6 bases between them. This CDR3 contains 13 residues.

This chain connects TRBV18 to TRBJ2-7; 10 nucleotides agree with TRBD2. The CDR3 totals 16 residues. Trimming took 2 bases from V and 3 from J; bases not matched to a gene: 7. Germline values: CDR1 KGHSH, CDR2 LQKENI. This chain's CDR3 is CASSPGLAGALYEQYF. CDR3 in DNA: TGTGCCAGCTCACCAGGTCTAGCGGGGGCCCTCTACGAGCAGTACTTC.

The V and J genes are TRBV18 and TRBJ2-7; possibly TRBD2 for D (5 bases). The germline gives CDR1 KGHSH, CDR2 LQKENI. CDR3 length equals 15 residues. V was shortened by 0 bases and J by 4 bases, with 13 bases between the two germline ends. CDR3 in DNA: TGTGCCAGCTCACCACCCCTAGGGAGTTGGTACGAGCAGTACTTC. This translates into CASSPPLGSWYEQYF.

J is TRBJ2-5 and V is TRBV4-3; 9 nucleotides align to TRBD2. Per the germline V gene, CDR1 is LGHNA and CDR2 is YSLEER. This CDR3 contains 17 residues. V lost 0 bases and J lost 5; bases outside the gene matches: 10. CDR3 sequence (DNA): TGCGCCAGCAGCCAAGATCCGGCTAGCGGGACTGATGAGACCCAGTACTTC. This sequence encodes CASSQDPASGTDETQYF.

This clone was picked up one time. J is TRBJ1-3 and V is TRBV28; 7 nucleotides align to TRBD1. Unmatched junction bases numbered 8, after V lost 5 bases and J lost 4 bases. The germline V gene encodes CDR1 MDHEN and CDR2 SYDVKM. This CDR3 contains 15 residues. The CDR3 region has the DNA TGTGCCAGCAGTCTTCACACAGGGGCAGGAAACACCATATATTTT. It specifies CASSLHTGAGNTIYF.

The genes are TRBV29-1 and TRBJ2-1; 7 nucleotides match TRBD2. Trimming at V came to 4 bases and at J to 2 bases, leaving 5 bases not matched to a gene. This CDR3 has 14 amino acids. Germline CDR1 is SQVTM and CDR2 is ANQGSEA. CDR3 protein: CSVAGRGTYNEQFF. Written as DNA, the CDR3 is TGCAGCGTTGCAGGGCGGGGGACCTACAATGAGCAGTTCTTC.

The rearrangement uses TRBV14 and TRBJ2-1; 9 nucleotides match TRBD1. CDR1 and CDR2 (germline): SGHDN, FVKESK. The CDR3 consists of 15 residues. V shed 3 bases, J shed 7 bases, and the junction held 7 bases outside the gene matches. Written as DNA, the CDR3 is TGTGCCAGCAGCCAGGGACAGGGAGGAGGGAATGAGCAGTTCTTC. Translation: CASSQGQGGGNEQFF.

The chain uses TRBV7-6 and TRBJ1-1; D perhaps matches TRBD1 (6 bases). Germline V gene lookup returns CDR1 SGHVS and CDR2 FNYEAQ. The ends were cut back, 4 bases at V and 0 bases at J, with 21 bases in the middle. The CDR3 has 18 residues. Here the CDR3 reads CASSSHRGEDSMNTEAFF. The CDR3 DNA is TGTGCCAGCAGCTCCCATAGGGGAGAGGACAGCATGAACACTGAAGCTTTCTTT. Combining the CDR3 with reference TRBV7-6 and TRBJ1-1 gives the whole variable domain GAGVSQSPRYKVTKRGQDVALRCDPISGHVSLYWYRQALGQGPEFLTYFNYEAQQDKSGLPNDRFSAERPEGSISTLTIQRTEQRDSAMYRCASSSHRGEDSMNTEAFFGQGTRLTVV.

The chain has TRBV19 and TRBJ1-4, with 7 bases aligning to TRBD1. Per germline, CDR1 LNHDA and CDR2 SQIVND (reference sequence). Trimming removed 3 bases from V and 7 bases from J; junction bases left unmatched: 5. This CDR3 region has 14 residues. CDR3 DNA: TGTGCCAGTAGTATCAGGGGGTTAGGTGAAAAACTGTTTTTT. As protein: CASSIRGLGEKLFF. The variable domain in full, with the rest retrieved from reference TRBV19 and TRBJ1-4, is DGGITQSPKYLFRKEGQNVTLSCEQNLNHDAMYWYRQDPGQGLRLIYYSQIVNDFQKGDIAEGYSVSREKKESFPLTVTSAQKNPTAFYLCASSIRGLGEKLFFGSGTQLSVL.

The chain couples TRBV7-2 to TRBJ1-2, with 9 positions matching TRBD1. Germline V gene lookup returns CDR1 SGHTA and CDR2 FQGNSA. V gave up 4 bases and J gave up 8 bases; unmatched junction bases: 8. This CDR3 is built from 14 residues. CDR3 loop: CASSYGDRARGYTF. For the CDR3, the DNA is TGTGCCAGCAGCTATGGGGACAGGGCCCGCGGCTACACCTTC.

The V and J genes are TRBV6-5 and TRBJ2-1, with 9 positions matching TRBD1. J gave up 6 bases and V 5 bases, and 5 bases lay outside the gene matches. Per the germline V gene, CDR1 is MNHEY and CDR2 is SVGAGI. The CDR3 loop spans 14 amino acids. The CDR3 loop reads CASSNLDRGNEQFF. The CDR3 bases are TGTGCCAGCAGTAACTTGGACAGGGGCAATGAGCAGTTCTTC.

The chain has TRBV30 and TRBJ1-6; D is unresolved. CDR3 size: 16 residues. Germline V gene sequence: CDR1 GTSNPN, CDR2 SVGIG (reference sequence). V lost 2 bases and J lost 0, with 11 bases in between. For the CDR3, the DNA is TGTGCCTGGAGTCAAAGAGGGATCTCCTATAATTCACCCCTCCACTTT. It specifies CAWSQRGISYNSPLHF.

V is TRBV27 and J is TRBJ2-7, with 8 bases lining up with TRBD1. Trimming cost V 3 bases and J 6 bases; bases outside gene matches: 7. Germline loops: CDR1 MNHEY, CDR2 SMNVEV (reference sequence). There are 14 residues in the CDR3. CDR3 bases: TGTGCCAGCAGTTTTCTTGGACAGGGCGGCGAGCAGTACTTC. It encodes CASSFLGQGGEQYF.

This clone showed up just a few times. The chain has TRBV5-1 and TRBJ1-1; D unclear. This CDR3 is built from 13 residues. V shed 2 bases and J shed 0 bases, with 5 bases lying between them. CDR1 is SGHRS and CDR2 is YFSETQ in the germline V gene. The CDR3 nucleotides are TGCGCCAGCAGCTTCTCGGTGAACACTGAAGCTTTCTTT. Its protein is CASSFSVNTEAFF. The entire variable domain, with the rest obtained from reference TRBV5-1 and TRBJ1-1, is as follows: KAGVTQTPRYLIKTRGQQVTLSCSPISGHRSVSWYQQTPGQGLQFLFEYFSETQRNKGNFPGRFSGRQFSNSRSEMNVSTLELGDSALYLCASSFSVNTEAFFGQGTRLTVV.

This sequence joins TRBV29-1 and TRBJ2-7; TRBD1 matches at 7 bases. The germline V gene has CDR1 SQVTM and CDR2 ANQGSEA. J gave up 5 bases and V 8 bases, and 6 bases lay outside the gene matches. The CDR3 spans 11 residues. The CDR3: CSTRQGNEQYF. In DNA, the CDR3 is TGCAGCACGAGACAGGGAAACGAGCAGTACTTC.

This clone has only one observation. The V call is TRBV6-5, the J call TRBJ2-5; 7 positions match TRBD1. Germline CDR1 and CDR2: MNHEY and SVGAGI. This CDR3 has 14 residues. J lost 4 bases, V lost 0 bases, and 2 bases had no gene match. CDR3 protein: CASSYSAGGETQYF. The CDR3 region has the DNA TGTGCCAGCAGTTACTCTGCAGGGGGAGAGACCCAGTACTTC.

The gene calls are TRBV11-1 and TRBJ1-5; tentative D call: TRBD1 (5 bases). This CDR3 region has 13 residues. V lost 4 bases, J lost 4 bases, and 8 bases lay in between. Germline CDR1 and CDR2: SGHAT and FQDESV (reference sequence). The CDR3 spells CASSSGLNQPQHF. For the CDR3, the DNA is TGTGCCAGCAGCTCAGGGCTTAATCAGCCCCAGCATTTT.

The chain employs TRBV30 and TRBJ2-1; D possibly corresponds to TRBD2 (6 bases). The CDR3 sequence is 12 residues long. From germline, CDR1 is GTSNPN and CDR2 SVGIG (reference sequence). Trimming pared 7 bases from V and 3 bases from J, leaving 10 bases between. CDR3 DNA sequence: TGTGCCTCCACGGAGGGCTACAATGAGCAGTTCTTC. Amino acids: CASTEGYNEQFF.

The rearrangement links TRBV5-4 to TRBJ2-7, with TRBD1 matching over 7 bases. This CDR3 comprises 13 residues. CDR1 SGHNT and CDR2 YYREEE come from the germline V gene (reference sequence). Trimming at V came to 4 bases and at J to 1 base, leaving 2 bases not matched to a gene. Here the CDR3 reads CASSPGGSYEQYF. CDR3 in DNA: TGTGCCAGCAGCCCAGGGGGTTCCTACGAGCAGTACTTC. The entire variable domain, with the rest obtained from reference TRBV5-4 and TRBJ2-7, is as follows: ETGVTQSPTHLIKTRGQQVTLRCSSQSGHNTVSWYQQALGQGPQFIFQYYREEENGRGNFPPRFSGLQFPNYSSELNVNALELDDSALYLCASSPGGSYEQYFGPGTRLTVT.

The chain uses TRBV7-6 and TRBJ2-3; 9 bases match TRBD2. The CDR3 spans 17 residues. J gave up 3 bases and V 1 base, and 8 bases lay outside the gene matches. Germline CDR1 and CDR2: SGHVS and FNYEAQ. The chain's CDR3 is CASSLGIAGAITDTQYF. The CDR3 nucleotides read TGTGCCAGCAGCTTAGGGATAGCGGGAGCGATAACAGATACGCAGTATTTT.

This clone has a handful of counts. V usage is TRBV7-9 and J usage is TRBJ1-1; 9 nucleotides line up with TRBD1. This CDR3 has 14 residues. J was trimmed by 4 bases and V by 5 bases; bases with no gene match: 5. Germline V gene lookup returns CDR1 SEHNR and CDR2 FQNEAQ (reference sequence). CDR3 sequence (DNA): TGTGCCAGCAGCCCTGACAGGGGGTTCACTGAAGCTTTCTTT. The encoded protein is CASSPDRGFTEAFF.

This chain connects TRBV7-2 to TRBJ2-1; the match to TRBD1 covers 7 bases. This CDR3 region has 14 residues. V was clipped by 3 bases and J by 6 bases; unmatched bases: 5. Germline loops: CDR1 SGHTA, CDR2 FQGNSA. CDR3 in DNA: TGTGCCAGCAGCTTTAGAAGGACAGGCAATGAGCAGTTCTTC. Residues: CASSFRRTGNEQFF.

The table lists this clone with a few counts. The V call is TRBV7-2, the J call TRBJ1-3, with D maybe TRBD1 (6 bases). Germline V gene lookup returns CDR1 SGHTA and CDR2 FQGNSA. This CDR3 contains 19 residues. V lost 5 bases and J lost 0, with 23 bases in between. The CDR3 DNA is TGTGCCAGCAGCCTTTACGGCGGCAGGGGCTTTGACTCTGGAAACACCATATATTTT. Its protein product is CASSLYGGRGFDSGNTIYF.

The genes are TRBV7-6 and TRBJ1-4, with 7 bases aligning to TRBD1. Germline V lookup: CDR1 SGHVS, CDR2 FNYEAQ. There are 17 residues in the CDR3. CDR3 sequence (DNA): TGTGCACAAAGGATAGGGGGCCACAGGGCAACTAATGAAAAACTGTTTTTT. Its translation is CAQRIGGHRATNEKLFF.

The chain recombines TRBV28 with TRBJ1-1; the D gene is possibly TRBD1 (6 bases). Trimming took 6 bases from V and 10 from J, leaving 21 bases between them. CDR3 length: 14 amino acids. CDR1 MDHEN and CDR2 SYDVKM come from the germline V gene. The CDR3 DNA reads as TGTGCCAGCAGGATTACAGGGTACCCCGGGGCAGCTTTCTTT. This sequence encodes CASRITGYPGAAFF.

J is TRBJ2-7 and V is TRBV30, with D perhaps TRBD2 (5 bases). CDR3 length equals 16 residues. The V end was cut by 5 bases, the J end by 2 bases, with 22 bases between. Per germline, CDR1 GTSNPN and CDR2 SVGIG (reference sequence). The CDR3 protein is CAWGSRGSRATYEQYF. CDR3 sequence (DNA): TGTGCCTGGGGGAGTCGTGGTAGCCGCGCAACCTACGAGCAGTACTTC.

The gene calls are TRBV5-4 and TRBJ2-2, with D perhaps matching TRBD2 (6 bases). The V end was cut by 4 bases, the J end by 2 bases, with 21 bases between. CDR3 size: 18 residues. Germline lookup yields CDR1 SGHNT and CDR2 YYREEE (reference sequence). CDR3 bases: TGTGCCAGCAGCCCCCGGGACGGGCGGGACTTTAACACCGGGGAGCTGTTTTTT. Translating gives CASSPRDGRDFNTGELFF.